This entry is about one T cell receptor beta chain. Its antigen is undetermined. The CDR3 is made up of 14 amino acids. V gave up 4 bases and J gave up 1 base, with 11 bases separating them. Germline CDR1 and CDR2: SQVTM and ANQGSEA. Specimens obtained from alopecia areata patients comprised lesional scalp punch biopsies and peripheral blood. It was cDNA, reverse transcribed from extracted RNA, that served as the sequencing template. Assay used: immunoSEQ multiplex PCR; TCRdb lists only in-frame clones, some missing. The sample yields over 85,000 clones, about two fifths seen once. The data belong to a study of CD8+ T cells in alopecia areata. Study as a whole: The study gave tofacitinib for 6 to 18 months, then 6 months off drug. Study-level findings and limits: Across lesional scalp, and particularly alopecia totalis/universalis, clonality surpassed that of normal scalp.

J is TRBJ2-1 and V is TRBV29-1; D may be TRBD1 (5 bases). The sequence was collected from a human donor with alopecia areata. The sample taken for sequencing was CD4+ T cells sorted from blood. CDR3 amino acids: CSVVRGLSYNEQFF. The DNA of the CDR3 is TGCAGCGTTGTAAGGGGTTTGTCCTACAATGAGCAGTTCTTC.